This TCR beta chain was profiled in a study of cytomegalovirus exposure and HLA in healthy donors. Study-level findings and limits: An assumption of roughly uniform sequencing depth across donors underlay the presence/absence analyses. In a later analysis, productive TCRs from donors in an Asian-associated ancestry cluster reportedly carried fewer N-insertions than the cohort mean.

This PCR relied on a set of 60 Vbeta primers and 13 Jbeta primers. Profiling relied on immunoSEQ multiplex PCR, and the TCRdb table lists in-frame clones only, not all of them. The sample comprises about 120,000 clones, 60% to 85% of which are singletons, and under 3% rests with the top ten. Germline-derived CDR1 and CDR2 are MDHEN and SYDVKM. The J segment lost 5 bases and the V segment lost 7 bases, leaving 7 bases of the junction unmatched. The CDR3 has 13 amino acids. In the case of this clone: The antigen is undetermined.

The chain is built from TRBV28 and TRBJ1-1, with 7 bases aligning to TRBD1. Specimen: PBMCs. The clonotype was recovered from a woman aged 40 to 50 in good health and CMV-seropositive. CDR3 sequence reads: CASKAGGVTEAFF. The CDR3 DNA reads TGTGCCAGCAAGGCAGGGGGTGTGACTGAAGCTTTCTTT.